This T cell receptor (beta chain) stems from a study of CD8 T cells in ankylosing spondylitis. Details on this clonotype: Its antigen is unknown.

Researchers built TCR beta libraries using quantitative 5'-RACE with molecular barcodes. TCRdb fed the 5' RACE reads into MiXCR, producing one record per CDR3 protein. This table holds about 750,000 distinct CDR3 sequences, roughly 19% found once. Findings and caveats of the study: About 8 highly homologous variants made up a TCR beta motif, and this motif appeared characteristic of ankylosing spondylitis blood. There was reportedly significant enrichment of clones that were disease-linked in matched ankylosing spondylitis synovial fluid.

This CDR3 has 13 amino acids. Germline-derived CDR1 and CDR2 are SGHRS and YFSETQ. V dropped 7 bases and J dropped 4; count of bases not matched to a gene: 3. The V gene is TRBV5-1, the J gene TRBJ2-2; 8 nucleotides align to TRBD1. Input material: blood, either unsorted or a sorted T cell fraction (not recorded which). This clonotype was sampled from a male donor with ankylosing spondylitis. The DNA for the CDR3 is TGCGCCAGCGACAGGGGATCCACCGGGGAGCTGTTTTTT. Residues: CASDRGSTGELFF.